This TCR beta chain was observed in a study of regulatory T cells in long-lasting Graves disease. For the study at large: Patients newly diagnosed with Graves' had been on antithyroid drugs for under 3 months.

The time point denotes: newly diagnosed GD, antithyroid drugs for less than 3 months. The authors made the TCR library using RNA they extracted from PBMCs. The V and J ends lost 2 bases and 9 bases respectively, with 14 bases between them. This CDR3 is built from 14 residues. The germline CDR1 and CDR2 sequences are LGHDT and YNNKEL (reference sequence). TCR beta libraries were built with iRepertoire HTBI primers and Arm-PCR of CDR3 regions. In the study's own analysis: Identification across samples found about 65 TRBV and approximately 15 TRBJ segments. TCRdb analysed the multiplex PCR reads with MiXCR anew, one entry per CDR3 protein. The V and J calls follow TCRdb's processing rather than the paper's. Of more than 450,000 distinct CDR3 sequences in the sample, around 15% were seen once. The study's findings and limits: Public clonotype sharing was higher in persistent than newly diagnosed patients.

This clonotype showed up many times. The target antigen is unknown. The same sample was also used in a study of T cells in Graves' hyperthyroidism and ophthalmopathy. As that report states: The model anticipated ophthalmopathy a median about 6.5 months pre-onset.

V is TRBV3-1 and J is TRBJ2-1; perhaps TRBD2 as D (6 bases). The source of this sequence is a middle-aged man with Graves disease. Sequencing was performed on peripheral blood mononuclear cells (PBMCs), taken at new diagnosis, from a patient treated with antithyroid drugs. The CDR3 nucleotides are TGTGCCAGCAGCCAAAAATCAGGCGGGGCTGAGCAGTTCTTC. Its translation: CASSQKSGGAEQFF.